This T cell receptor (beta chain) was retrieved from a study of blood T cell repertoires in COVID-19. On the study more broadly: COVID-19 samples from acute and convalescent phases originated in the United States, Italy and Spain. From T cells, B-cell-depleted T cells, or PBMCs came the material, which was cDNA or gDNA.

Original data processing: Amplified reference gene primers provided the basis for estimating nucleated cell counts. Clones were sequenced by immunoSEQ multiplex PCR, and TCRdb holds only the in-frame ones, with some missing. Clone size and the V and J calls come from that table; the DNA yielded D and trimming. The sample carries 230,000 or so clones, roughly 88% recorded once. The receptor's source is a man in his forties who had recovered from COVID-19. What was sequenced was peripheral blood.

The CDR3 DNA reads as TGTGCCAGCAGCCAATCGATTTGGGCGCAGAGCTCCTACGAGCAGTACTTC. Its translation: CASSQSIWAQSSYEQYF. The chain employs TRBV14 and TRBJ2-7, with D unresolved. Germline V gives CDR1 SGHDN, CDR2 FVKESK. The CDR3 runs to 17 residues. Trimming pared 2 bases from V and 0 bases from J, leaving 17 bases between.